This TCR beta chain was captured by sequencing in a study of control samples from healthy donors and cancer patients (dated by TCRdb to between 2020 and 2021). Remarks on this clone: What antigen it recognizes has not been identified. Per-base quality was not reported, and no clone a single base away is much larger than it.

Library construction relied on the immunoSEQ multiplex PCR assay. TCRdb's version of the immuneACCESS table is confined to in-frame rearrangements and falls short of the full clone set. An unresolved V gene accounts for under half of the shortfall where checked; the remainder is of unknown origin. The sample records 150,000 to 200,000 clones, around 90% of which are singletons. 12% of the sample lies in the top ten. The germline V gene encodes CDR1 PRHDT and CDR2 FYEKMQ (reference sequence). From its cysteine to its phenylalanine, the CDR3 spans 16 amino acids. Just the 48-base CDR3 DNA is kept, in frame starting at base 1. V loses 1 base, J loses 0 bases, and the germline ends lie 7 bases apart.

Rearrangement joined TRBV13 to TRBJ1-6, with an unclear D gene assignment. The source of this sequence is a man aged 30 to 45 in good health. The sample taken for sequencing was blood. The CDR3 has the sequence CASSLVRSSYNSPLHF. The bases read TGTGCCAGCAGCTTAGTGCGAAGCTCCTATAATTCACCCCTCCACTTT.